This paragraph reports one T cell receptor (beta chain). Its antigen is not known. PBMC-derived CD4+ and CD8+ T cells were sorted. The sample originates from a study of CD8+ T cells in alopecia areata. Extracted RNA was reverse transcribed into cDNA, the sequencing template. The method was immunoSEQ multiplex PCR; TCRdb's version includes in-frame clones alone and lacks a portion of them. The top ten hold over 4% of the sample, which has 150,000 to 200,000 clones, 55% seen once. Study-level points and caveats: Affected scalp, especially in alopecia totalis/universalis, had a higher clonality than normal scalp did. Shared TCR sequences were less clear between patients than in mice, possibly partly from HLA diversity. Alphabeta T cells residing in normal skin are also sequenced in scalp samples.

The specimen was CD4+ T cells sorted from blood. This sequence was found in a human donor in good health.

This chain's CDR3 is CASLQGAEIGGYTF. The CDR3 coding sequence is TGTGCCAGTCTACAGGGGGCAGAAATCGGTGGCTACACCTTC. The chain uses TRBV28 and TRBJ1-2; 9 bases are a match to TRBD1. This CDR3 has 14 amino acids. The trim removed 9 bases at V and 7 bases at J, leaving 12 bases unmatched. Germline CDR1 is MDHEN and CDR2 is SYDVKM.